The clone carrying this TCR beta chain was counted many times. TCR beta CDR3 regions were amplified from RNA. Carried out on the TCR CDR3, a first-round RT-PCR used the HTBI primer set. TCRdb re-derived calls from the multiplex PCR reads in MiXCR, one entry per CDR3 protein. The table includes approximately 380,000 distinct CDR3 sequences, about 18% detected once. Investigators excluded patients with uncontrolled infection, other autoimmune disease, pregnancy or lactation. For the diagnoses, clinical symptoms, serum thyroxine and TRAb, thyroid ultrasound and orbital computed tomography were used. Fresh peripheral blood, approximately 10 ml, was the source of the PBMCs. This sample is drawn from a study of T cells in Graves' hyperthyroidism and ophthalmopathy. Study-wide context: Before any treatment, at initial diagnosis, peripheral blood was collected.

From germline, CDR1 is MRHNA and CDR2 SNTAGT. V lost 8 bases to trimming and J lost 0 bases; unmatched junction nucleotides: 4. The CDR3 has 15 amino acids. The gene calls are TRBV6-4 and TRBJ2-2; 9 bases are shared with TRBD1. The clonotype originates from a woman between 18 and 29 years old with Graves' hyperthyroidism. Sample: blood. The CDR3 DNA reads as TGTGCCAGCCGACAGGGGGGCGCGAACACCGGGGAGCTGTTTTTT. Translated: CASRQGGANTGELFF.